What follows is one T cell receptor (beta chain) and its context. Its antigen is still unknown. The assay used deep level. Data came from immunoSEQ multiplex PCR; TCRdb stores just in-frame clones and leaves some out. The table records some 360,000 clones, around 67% of them present only once. Germline CDR1 GTSNPN, CDR2 SVGIG (reference sequence). The CDR3 runs 13 residues. The sample originates from a study of shared clonotypes between healthy human individuals. Study conclusions and caveats: Non-shared clonotypes showed lower generation probabilities than clonotypes common to all four donors.

The chain has TRBV30 and TRBJ2-5, with D possibly matching TRBD2 (6 bases). TRBJ2-7 matches the DNA end more closely, so the J call is doubtful. Sequenced input: memory CD4+ T cells sorted from blood. Subset meaning: CD45RA-negative fraction. The TCR comes from a young man in good health. The CDR3: CAWAAGPPYEQYF. The CDR3 DNA reads as TGTGCCTGGGCAGCGGGTCCCCCCTACGAGCAGTACTTC.